Presented here are 2 T cell receptor beta chains from one specimen sequenced in a study of shared clonotypes between healthy human individuals. Clones were sequenced by immunoSEQ multiplex PCR, and TCRdb holds only the in-frame ones, with some missing. The data show roughly 700,000 clones, approximately 74% seen once. Source material: memory CD4+ T cells sorted from blood. Indicated subset: CD45RA-negative fraction. The receptors were gathered from a woman aged 30 to 39 in good health.

The rearrangement joins TRBV10-3 to TRBJ2-3; 10 bases are shared with TRBD2. V was pared by 9 bases and J by 1 base, with 10 bases of the junction left unmatched. The CDR3 contains 16 residues. Germline loops: CDR1 ENHRY, CDR2 SYGVKD. The DNA of the CDR3 is TGTGCCATAATGTCGGGAACTAGCGGGGGCACAGATACGCAGTATTTT. The encoded protein is CAIMSGTSGGTDTQYF.

This clone has a handful of counts. The chain carries TRBV2 and TRBJ2-4; 14 nucleotides line up with TRBD2. After removal of 6 bases from V and 3 bases from J, the junction contained 7 bases not matched to a gene. Germline values: CDR1 SNHLY, CDR2 FYNNEI. The CDR3 is 17 residues long. This CDR3 reads CASRGGGLAGGKNIQYF. The CDR3 nucleotides read TGTGCCAGCAGAGGGGGCGGACTAGCGGGAGGCAAAAACATTCAGTACTTC.